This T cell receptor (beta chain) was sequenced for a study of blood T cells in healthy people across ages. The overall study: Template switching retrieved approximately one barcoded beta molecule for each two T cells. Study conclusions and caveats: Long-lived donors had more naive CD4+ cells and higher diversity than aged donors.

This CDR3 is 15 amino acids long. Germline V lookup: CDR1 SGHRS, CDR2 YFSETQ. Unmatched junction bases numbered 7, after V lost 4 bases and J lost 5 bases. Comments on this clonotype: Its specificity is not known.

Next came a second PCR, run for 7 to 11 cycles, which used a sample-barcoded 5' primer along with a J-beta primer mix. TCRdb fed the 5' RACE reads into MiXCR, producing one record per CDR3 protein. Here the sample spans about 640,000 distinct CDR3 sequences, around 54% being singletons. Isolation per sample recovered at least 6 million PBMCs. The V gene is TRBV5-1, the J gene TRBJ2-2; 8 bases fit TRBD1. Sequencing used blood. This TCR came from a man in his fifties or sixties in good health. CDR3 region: CASSTGQGRTGELFF. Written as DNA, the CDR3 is TGCGCCAGCAGCACCGGACAGGGAAGAACCGGGGAGCTGTTTTTT.